Listed here are 18 T cell receptor beta chains from one sample, sequenced in a study of blood T cell repertoires in COVID-19. Assay used: immunoSEQ multiplex PCR; TCRdb lists only in-frame clones, some missing. The sample contains roughly 230,000 clones, over 65% of which appear only once. The sequenced sample was PBMCs or T cells enriched from blood (not recorded which). Receptors were obtained from an older woman who had recovered from COVID-19.

The rearrangement joins TRBV5-1 to TRBJ2-3; 11 nucleotides agree with TRBD2. The germline gives CDR1 SGHRS, CDR2 YFSETQ. The CDR3 contains 15 residues. With 1 base clipped from V and 7 bases from J, the junction kept 5 bases outside the gene matches. As DNA, the CDR3 is TGCGCCAGCAGCTTGTCATTAGCGGGGGGGCATACGCAGTATTTT. This gives the protein CASSLSLAGGHTQYF.

The chain uses TRBV5-6 and TRBJ1-2; D uncertain. Between the trimmed V and J ends, which lost 1 base and 4 bases, there was a span of 11 bases. The CDR3 is 14 amino acids. The germline V gene has CDR1 SGHDT and CDR2 YYEEEE. CDR3 bases: TGTGCCAGCAGCTTGCCTGGAGAGGGCTATGGCTACACCTTC. It specifies CASSLPGEGYGYTF.

The rearrangement joins TRBV19 to TRBJ1-6, with D perhaps TRBD1 (6 bases). Germline V lookup: CDR1 LNHDA, CDR2 SQIVND (reference sequence). This CDR3 region has 17 residues. V lost 5 bases and J 0 bases, leaving 14 bases between the germline ends. In DNA form, the CDR3 reads TGTGCCAGTAGTCCCCGACAGGAGAGCTCCTATAATTCACCCCTCCACTTT. It codes for CASSPRQESSYNSPLHF.

This chain links TRBV6-5 with TRBJ2-3; 8 bases fit TRBD1. After removal of 1 base from V and 1 base from J, the junction contained 4 bases not matched to a gene. The CDR3 totals 16 residues. Germline V lookup: CDR1 MNHEY, CDR2 SVGAGI. CDR3 DNA: TGTGCCAGCAGTTACTTCGGGGGACAGGGCACAGATACGCAGTATTTT. Translated, it gives CASSYFGGQGTDTQYF.

This rearrangement joins TRBV7-3 to TRBJ1-1; D uncertain. This CDR3 has 14 amino acids. V was pared by 4 bases and J by 4 bases, with 13 bases between. CDR1 and CDR2 from the germline V gene are SGHTA and FQGTGA. CDR3 in DNA: TGTGCCAGCAGCTCAGCAGCGTTAGGCACTGAAGCTTTCTTT. Translating it yields CASSSAALGTEAFF.

The chain joins TRBV5-4 to TRBJ2-5; tentatively, D is TRBD1 (5 bases). Germline CDR1 and CDR2: SGHNT and YYREEE (reference sequence). The CDR3 covers 13 residues. V was shortened by 2 bases and J by 3 bases, with 8 bases between the two germline ends. This chain's CDR3 is CASSLFREETQYF. The CDR3 DNA follows: TGTGCCAGCAGCTTATTCAGGGAAGAGACCCAGTACTTC.

This sequence joins TRBV25-1 and TRBJ1-3; TRBD1 is a possible D gene (6 bases). There are 17 residues in the CDR3. V was shortened by 3 bases and J by 0 bases, with 15 bases between the two germline ends. Germline V gene data show CDR1 as MGHDK and CDR2 as SYGVNS. CDR3 DNA sequence: TGTGCCAGCAGTGACCCCGGACAGCTAGTCTCTGGAAACACCATATATTTT. It encodes CASSDPGQLVSGNTIYF.

V usage is TRBV5-6 and J usage is TRBJ1-2, with 8 bases matching TRBD1. Trimming at V came to 4 bases and at J to 5 bases, leaving 7 bases not matched to a gene. The CDR3 length is 14 residues. Germline lookup yields CDR1 SGHDT and CDR2 YYEEEE. The DNA for the CDR3 is TGTGCCAGCAGCCTAGACAGGGGTTTGTATGGCTACACCTTC. Amino acid sequence: CASSLDRGLYGYTF.

The V call is TRBV19, the J call TRBJ2-7; TRBD1 aligns across 7 bases. CDR3 length: 14 amino acids. The ends lost 1 base at V and 3 bases at J; junction bases unmatched: 3. CDR1 and CDR2 (germline): LNHDA, SQIVND (reference sequence). Here the CDR3 reads CASSIVGQHYEQYF. CDR3 DNA: TGTGCCAGTAGTATAGTGGGACAGCACTACGAGCAGTACTTC.

CDR3 region: CASSVQGLVAGNTIYF. Here the CDR3 DNA reads TGTGCCAGCAGCGTCCAGGGTTTGGTGGCTGGAAACACCATATATTTT. The chain joins TRBV7-9 to TRBJ1-3; perhaps TRBD1 as D (5 bases). The V and J ends lost 5 bases and 2 bases respectively, with 16 bases between them. The V gene's germline CDR1 is SEHNR and CDR2 FQNEAQ (reference sequence). The CDR3 contains 16 residues.

This sequence joins TRBV29-1 and TRBJ2-7; no firm D call. This CDR3 contains 12 residues. CDR1 is SQVTM and CDR2 is ANQGSEA in the germline V gene. Trimming shortened V by 4 bases and J by 0 bases, and 7 bases separated the two germline ends. The DNA for the CDR3 is TGCAGCGTTGTCGTCAGCTCCTACGAGCAGTACTTC. As protein: CSVVVSSYEQYF.

This chain connects TRBV5-6 to TRBJ2-1; D not certain. CDR3 length: 15 residues. Germline CDR1 SGHDT, CDR2 YYEEEE. V lost 1 base and J lost 8, with 16 bases in between. The CDR3 here is CASSLSAVARDEQFF. CDR3 DNA sequence: TGTGCCAGCAGCTTGTCCGCGGTAGCACGCGATGAGCAGTTCTTC.

The rearrangement joins TRBV6-2 or TRBV6-3 to TRBJ2-1; the match to TRBD2 covers 7 bases. This CDR3 contains 16 residues. From germline, CDR1 is MNHEY and CDR2 SVGEGT. V shed 5 bases, J shed 2 bases, and the junction held 9 bases outside the gene matches. Written as DNA, the CDR3 is TGTGCCAGCAGTCTAGCGGACTCCTCCCCCTACAATGAGCAGTTCTTC. Protein product: CASSLADSSPYNEQFF.

This chain uses TRBV4-3 with TRBJ2-1; no definite D call. V gave up 0 bases and J gave up 3 bases, with 12 bases separating them. The CDR3 length is 16 residues. Per germline, CDR1 LGHNA and CDR2 YSLEER. CDR3: CASSQELLSLYNEQFF. The CDR3 DNA sequence: TGCGCCAGCAGCCAAGAGTTACTATCCCTCTACAATGAGCAGTTCTTC.

The chain is built from TRBV6-6 and TRBJ2-5, with 13 bases that match TRBD2. V was pared by 5 bases and J by 5 bases, with 11 bases of the junction left unmatched. There are 17 residues in the CDR3. CDR1 and CDR2 from the germline V gene are MNHNY and SVGAGI (reference sequence). The CDR3 DNA reads TGTGCCAGCAGTCAGACTAGCGGGAGGTCCATGGGGGAGACCCAGTACTTC. This sequence encodes CASSQTSGRSMGETQYF.

This sequence joins TRBV5-5 and TRBJ1-6, with D uncertain. Germline values: CDR1 SGHKS, CDR2 YYEKEE (reference sequence). V lost 0 bases and J lost 7, with 11 bases in between. The CDR3 has 15 residues. The CDR3 sequence is CASSLDPGGNSPLHF. Here the CDR3 DNA reads TGTGCCAGCAGCTTGGACCCGGGCGGGAATTCACCCCTCCACTTT.

The rearrangement uses TRBV5-4 and TRBJ2-5, with 7 bases identical to TRBD2. The germline gives CDR1 SGHNT, CDR2 YYREEE (reference sequence). The CDR3 is made up of 14 amino acids. V lost 3 bases, J lost 2 bases, and 4 bases stayed unmatched. The CDR3 region has the DNA TGTGCCAGCAGCTCTAGCGGATCTCAAGAGACCCAGTACTTC. It yields the protein CASSSSGSQETQYF.

The chain uses TRBV15 and TRBJ1-3; a possible D gene is TRBD1 (6 bases). The CDR3 is made up of 17 amino acids. From germline, CDR1 is LNHNV and CDR2 YYDKDF (reference sequence). V lost 0 bases, J lost 2 bases, and 14 bases lay in between. The CDR3 bases are TGTGCCACCAGCAGAGAGGGCCTGAGGGGGACTGGAAACACCATATATTTT. As protein: CATSREGLRGTGNTIYF.